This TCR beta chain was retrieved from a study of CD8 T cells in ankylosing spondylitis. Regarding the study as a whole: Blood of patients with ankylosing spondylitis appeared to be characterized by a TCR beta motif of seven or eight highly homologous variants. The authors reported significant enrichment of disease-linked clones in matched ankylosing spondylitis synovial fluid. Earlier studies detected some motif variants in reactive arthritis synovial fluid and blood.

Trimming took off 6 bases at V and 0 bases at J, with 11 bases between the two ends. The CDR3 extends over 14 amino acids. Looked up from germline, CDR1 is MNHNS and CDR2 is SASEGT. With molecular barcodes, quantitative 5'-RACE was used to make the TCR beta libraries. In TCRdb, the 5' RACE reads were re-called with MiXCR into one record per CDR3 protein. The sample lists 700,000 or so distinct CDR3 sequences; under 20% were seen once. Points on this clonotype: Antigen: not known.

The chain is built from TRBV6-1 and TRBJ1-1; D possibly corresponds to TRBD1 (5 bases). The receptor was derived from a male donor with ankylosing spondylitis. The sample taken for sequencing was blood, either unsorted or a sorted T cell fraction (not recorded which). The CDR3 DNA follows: TGTGCCAGCAGCCGGGGCTCACTGAACACTGAAGCTTTCTTT. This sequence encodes CASSRGSLNTEAFF.